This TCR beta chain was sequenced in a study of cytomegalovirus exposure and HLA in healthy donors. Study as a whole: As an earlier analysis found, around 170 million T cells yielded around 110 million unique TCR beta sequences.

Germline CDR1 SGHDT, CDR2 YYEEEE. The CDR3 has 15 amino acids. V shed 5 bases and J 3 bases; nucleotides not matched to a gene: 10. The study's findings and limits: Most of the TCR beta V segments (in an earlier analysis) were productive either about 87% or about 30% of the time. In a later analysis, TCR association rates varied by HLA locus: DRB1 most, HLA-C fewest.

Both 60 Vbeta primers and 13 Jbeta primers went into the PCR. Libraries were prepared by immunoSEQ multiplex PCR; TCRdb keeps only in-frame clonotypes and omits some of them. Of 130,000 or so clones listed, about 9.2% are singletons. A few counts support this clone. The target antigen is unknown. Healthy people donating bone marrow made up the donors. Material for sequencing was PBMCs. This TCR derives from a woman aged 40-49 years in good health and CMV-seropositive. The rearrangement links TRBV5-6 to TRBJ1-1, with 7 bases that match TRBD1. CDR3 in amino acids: CASRAPGTVYTEAFF. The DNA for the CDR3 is TGTGCCAGCAGGGCTCCCGGGACAGTCTACACTGAAGCTTTCTTT.